This T cell receptor (beta chain) was recovered during a study of OX40 agonist ivuxolimab in advanced cancers. Findings and limits, study-wide: Near-lowest levels of clonal expansion characterized partial responders at 0.1-3.0 mg/kg. Among T cells, CD8+ cells averaged more expanded clones than CD4+ cells. CD4+ and CD8+ T cells in blood underwent clonal expansion by week 6 at 0.1 to 3.0 mg/kg.

The germline V gene encodes CDR1 SGHRS and CDR2 YFSETQ. J was trimmed by 5 bases and V by 4 bases; bases with no gene match: 7. The CDR3 runs 14 residues. Here immunoSEQ multiplex PCR was the method, and the copy in TCRdb shows in-frame clones only, minus some. The sample contains some 95,000 clones, more than 85% of which appear only once. A note on this clone: What it binds is not known.

This material consisted of CD4+ or CD8+ T cells sorted from blood, taken in a trial of the OX40 agonist ivuxolimab. V is TRBV5-1 and J is TRBJ1-2, with 8 bases matching TRBD1. This TCR derives from an adult with an advanced solid tumor such as melanoma, head and neck, liver or kidney cancer. Written as DNA, the CDR3 is TGCGCCAGCAGCACGGGACAGGAGATATATGGCTACACCTTC. This sequence encodes CASSTGQEIYGYTF.